This T cell receptor (beta chain) is from a study of blood T cell repertoires in COVID-19. About the research overall: Italy, Spain and the United States were the sources of the convalescent and acute COVID-19 samples.

Assignments of participants to cohorts depended upon their own reported clinical history. Profiled with immunoSEQ multiplex PCR; TCRdb holds only in-frame clones, not every one. The sample lists about 300,000 clones, around 86% occurring once. This clone has more than one count but fewer than ten. The CDR3 spans 15 residues. Germline CDR1 reads SGHNT; CDR2 reads YYREEE (reference sequence). Trimming cost V 1 base and J 5 bases; bases outside gene matches: 6. The sequence was obtained from a man younger than 40 who had recovered from COVID-19. The rearrangement links TRBV5-4 to TRBJ2-7, with 10 bases aligning to TRBD1. Sequencing used PBMCs or T cells enriched from blood (not recorded which). CDR3 in amino acids: CASSLPGTGAHEQYF. For the CDR3, the DNA is TGTGCCAGCAGCTTGCCCGGGACAGGGGCACACGAGCAGTACTTC.